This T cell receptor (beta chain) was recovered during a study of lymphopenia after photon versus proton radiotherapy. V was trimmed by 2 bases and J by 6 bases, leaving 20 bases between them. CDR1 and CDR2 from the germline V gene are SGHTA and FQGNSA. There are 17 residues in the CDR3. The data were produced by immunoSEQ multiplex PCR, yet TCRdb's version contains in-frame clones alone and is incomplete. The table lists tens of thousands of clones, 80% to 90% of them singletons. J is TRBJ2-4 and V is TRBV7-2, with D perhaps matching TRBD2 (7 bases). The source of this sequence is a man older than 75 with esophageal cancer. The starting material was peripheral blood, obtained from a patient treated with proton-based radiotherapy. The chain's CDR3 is CASSLTSSGRGGNIQYF. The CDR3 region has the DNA TGTGCCAGCAGCTTAACTTCTAGCGGTCGAGGGGGAAACATTCAGTACTTC.